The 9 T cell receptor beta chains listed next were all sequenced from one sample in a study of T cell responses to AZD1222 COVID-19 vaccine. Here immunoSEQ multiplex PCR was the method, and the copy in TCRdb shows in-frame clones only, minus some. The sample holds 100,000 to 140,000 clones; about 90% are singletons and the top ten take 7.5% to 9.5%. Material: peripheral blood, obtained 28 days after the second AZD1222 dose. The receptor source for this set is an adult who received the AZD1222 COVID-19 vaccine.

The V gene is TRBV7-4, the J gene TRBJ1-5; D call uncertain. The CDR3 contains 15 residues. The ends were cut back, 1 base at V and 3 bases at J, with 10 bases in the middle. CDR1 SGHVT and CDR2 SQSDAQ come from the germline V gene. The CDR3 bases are TGTGCCAGCAGCTTAGGCGGCAACCACAATCAGCCCCAGCATTTT. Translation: CASSLGGNHNQPQHF.

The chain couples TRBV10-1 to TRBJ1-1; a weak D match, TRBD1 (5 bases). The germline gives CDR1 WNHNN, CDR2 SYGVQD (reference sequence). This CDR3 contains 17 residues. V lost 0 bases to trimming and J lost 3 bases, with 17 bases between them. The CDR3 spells CASSESRGLGGDTEAFF. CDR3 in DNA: TGCGCCAGCAGTGAGTCGAGGGGCCTGGGTGGGGACACTGAAGCTTTCTTT.

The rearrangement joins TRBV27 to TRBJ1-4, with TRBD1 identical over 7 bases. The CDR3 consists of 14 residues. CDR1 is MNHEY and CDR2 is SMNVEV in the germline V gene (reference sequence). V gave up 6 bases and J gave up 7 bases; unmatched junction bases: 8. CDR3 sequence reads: CASSLTQGSEKLFF. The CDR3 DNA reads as TGTGCCAGCAGCTTAACACAGGGGAGTGAAAAACTGTTTTTT.

The CDR3 loop reads CAIRKEQGRTDTQYF. CDR3 DNA: TGTGCCATCCGGAAAGAACAGGGGCGAACAGATACGCAGTATTTT. V usage is TRBV10-3 and J usage is TRBJ2-3, with 7 bases matching TRBD1. Germline CDR1 is ENHRY and CDR2 is SYGVKD. Trimming removed 8 bases from V and 3 bases from J; junction bases left unmatched: 11. The length of the CDR3 is 15 residues.

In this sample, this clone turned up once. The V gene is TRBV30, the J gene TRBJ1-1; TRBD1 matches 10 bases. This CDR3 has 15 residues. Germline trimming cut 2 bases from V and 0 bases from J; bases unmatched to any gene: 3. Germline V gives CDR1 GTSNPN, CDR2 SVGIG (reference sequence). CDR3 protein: CAWSRDRGMNTEAFF. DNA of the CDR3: TGTGCCTGGAGTAGGGACAGGGGAATGAACACTGAAGCTTTCTTT. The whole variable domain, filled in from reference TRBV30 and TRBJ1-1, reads SQTIHQWPATLVQPVGSPLSLECTVEGTSNPNLYWYRQAAGRGLQLLFYSVGIGQISSEVPQNLSASRPQDRQFILSSKKLLLSDSGFYLCAWSRDRGMNTEAFFGQGTRLTVV.

The CDR3 region has the DNA TGCGCCAGCAGTGAGACACGGTCGAACACTGAAGCTTTCTTT. It codes for CASSETRSNTEAFF. V gene TRBV10-1 combines with J gene TRBJ1-1, with D unclear. The germline V and J ends were trimmed by 2 bases and 1 base, with 8 bases remaining between them. Germline loops: CDR1 WNHNN, CDR2 SYGVQD (reference sequence). The length of the CDR3 is 14 residues.

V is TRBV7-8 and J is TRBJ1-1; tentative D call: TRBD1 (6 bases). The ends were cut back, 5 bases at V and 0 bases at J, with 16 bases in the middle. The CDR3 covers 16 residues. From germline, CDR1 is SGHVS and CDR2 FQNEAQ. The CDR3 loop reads CASSPQGTAVNTEAFF. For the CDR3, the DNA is TGTGCCAGCAGCCCACAGGGAACTGCGGTGAACACTGAAGCTTTCTTT.

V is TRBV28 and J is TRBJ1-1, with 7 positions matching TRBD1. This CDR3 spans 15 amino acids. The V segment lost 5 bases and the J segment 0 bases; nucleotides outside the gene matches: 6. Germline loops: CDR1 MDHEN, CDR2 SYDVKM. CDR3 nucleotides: TGTGCCAGCAGTCTGTACAGGGGACTGAACACTGAAGCTTTCTTT. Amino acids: CASSLYRGLNTEAFF.

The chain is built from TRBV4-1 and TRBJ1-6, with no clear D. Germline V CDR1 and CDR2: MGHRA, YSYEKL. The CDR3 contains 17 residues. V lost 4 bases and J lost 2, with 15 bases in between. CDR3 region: CASSLSAVGTYNSPLHF. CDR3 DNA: TGCGCCAGCAGCCTCTCAGCGGTCGGCACCTATAATTCACCCCTCCACTTT.